This T cell receptor (beta chain) was captured by sequencing in a study of blood T cell repertoires in COVID-19. Study at large: The study drew acute and convalescent COVID-19 samples from the United States, Italy and Spain.

Authors' data handling: Amplification from reference gene primers served as the basis for estimated nucleated cell counts. Produced via immunoSEQ multiplex PCR; TCRdb's table is partial and in-frame only. V and J calls and clone size are as listed in that table; D and trimming were resolved from the DNA. The sample has 230,000 or so clones; roughly 90% are singletons. In germline, CDR1 is GTSNPN, CDR2 SVGIG (reference sequence). This CDR3 contains 14 residues. V gave up 3 bases and J gave up 5 bases, with 16 bases separating them. Sequenced sample: PBMCs or T cells enriched from blood (not recorded which). The sequence was collected from a woman between 40 and 55 years old with acute COVID-19. This chain uses TRBV30 with TRBJ1-1, with no clear D. Written as DNA, the CDR3 is TGTGCCTGGAGGGTTTACCCAACGGGGACTGAAGCTTTCTTT. Protein product: CAWRVYPTGTEAFF.